The rows below give T cell receptor beta chains drawn from one sample of a study of T cell responses to AZD1222 COVID-19 vaccine. The assay was immunoSEQ multiplex PCR, and TCRdb's table has in-frame clones only and misses some. The sample holds 130,000 or so clones, roughly 94% seen once. The sample consisted of peripheral blood, taken on day 0 of AZD1222 vaccination. Receptor source: an adult in good health. Both conserved end residues are part of each CDR3. D genes are given only for firm matches. The size entry is marked missing in some rows and otherwise reads once, few, many or a size class.

TRBJ2-3	-	TRBV6-2/TRBV6-3	-	TGTGCCAGCAGTTACCCGGGACTGGAGCTGGTGAATACGCAGTATTTT	CASSYPGLELVNTQYF
TRBJ2-1	once	TRBV6-5	-	TGTGCCAGCAGTTACTCCGCAGGGAACAATGAGCAGTTCTTC	CASSYSAGNNEQFF
TRBJ1-1	-	TRBV6-2/TRBV6-3	-	TGTGCCAGCAGTTACTCAGCACCGAACACTGAAGCTTTCTTT	CASSYSAPNTEAFF
TRBJ1-2	-	TRBV7-2	-	TGTGCCAGCAGGCGACAGAGCTATGGCTACACCTTC	CASRRQSYGYTF
TRBJ2-3	-	TRBV28	TRBD2	TGTGCCAGCAGTGGGGGACTAGCGGGCCCTAGTTTT	CASSGGLAGPSF
TRBJ2-7	few	TRBV7-9	-	TGTGCCAGCAGCGAAAGGTGGGGGCTGGACGAGCAGTACTTC	CASSERWGLDEQYF
TRBJ1-4	once	TRBV7-2	-	TGTGCCAGCAGCTTGTTCGAAGGGCCCGAAAAACTGTTTTTT	CASSLFEGPEKLFF
TRBJ1-6	-	TRBV5-1	TRBD1	TGCGCCAGCAGCTTGGATCGCGGGACAGCAAATTCACCCCTCCACTTT	CASSLDRGTANSPLHF
TRBJ2-1	-	TRBV6-6	-	TGTGCCAGCAGTCGAGAGCTCGCTGAGCAGTTCTTC	CASSRELAEQFF
TRBJ1-1	-	TRBV7-2	-	TGTGCCAGCAGCTTAGCGCTCTCAGGGGACGCTTTCTTT	CASSLALSGDAFF
TRBJ2-7	-	TRBV7-6	-	TGTGCCAGCCGCGGGGCCTACGAGCAGTACTTC	CASRGAYEQYF
TRBJ2-2	-	TRBV2	TRBD2	TGTGCCAGCAGTGCCCCCCTAGCGGGGGGACAAACGAACACCGGGGAGCTGTTTTTT	CASSAPLAGGQTNTGELFF
TRBJ2-1	once	TRBV11-1	TRBD2	TGTGCCAGCAGCGACGGGACTAGCGGGGGGGCGTGTGAGCAGTTCTTC	CASSDGTSGGACEQFF
TRBJ2-5	-	TRBV5-1	TRBD2	TGCGCCAGCAGCCGTCGAGTAGCGGGGGGGCTAAGTCAAGAGACCCAGTACTTC	CASSRRVAGGLSQETQYF
TRBJ2-3	-	TRBV7-9	-	TGTGCCAGCAGCTCCCTCTCGACTAGCAGGGGGGGGGATACGCAGTATTTT	CASSSLSTSRGGDTQYF
TRBJ1-4	-	TRBV6-6	-	TGTGCCATACAGGACAGAAGTAATGAAAAACTGTTTTTT	CAIQDRSNEKLFF
TRBJ2-3	few	TRBV19	-	TGTGCCAGTAGGCAACCAAATAGAGATACGCAGTATTTT	CASRQPNRDTQYF